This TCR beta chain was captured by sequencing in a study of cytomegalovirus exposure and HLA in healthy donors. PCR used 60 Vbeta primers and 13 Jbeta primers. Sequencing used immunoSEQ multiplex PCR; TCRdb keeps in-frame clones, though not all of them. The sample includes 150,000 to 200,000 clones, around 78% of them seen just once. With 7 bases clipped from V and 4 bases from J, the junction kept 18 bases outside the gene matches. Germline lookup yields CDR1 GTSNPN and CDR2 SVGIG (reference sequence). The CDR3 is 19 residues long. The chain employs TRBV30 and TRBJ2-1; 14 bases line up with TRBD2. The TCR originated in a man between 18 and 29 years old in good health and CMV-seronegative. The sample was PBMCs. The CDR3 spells CAYITGTSGSPGLYNEQFF. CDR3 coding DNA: TGTGCCTACATAACCGGGACTAGCGGGAGCCCGGGGTTATACAATGAGCAGTTCTTC.